These 29 T cell receptor beta chains came from one sample sequenced in a study of blood T cell repertoires in COVID-19. Sequencing was performed with immunoSEQ multiplex PCR; in TCRdb, only in-frame clones are kept and a portion is missing. The data contain about 220,000 clones, about 90% of them singletons. Source material: peripheral blood. All receptors come from a man in his forties with active or convalescent COVID-19.

V and J are TRBV5-6 and TRBJ1-2; unclear D gene. Trimming took off 0 bases at V and 0 bases at J, with 12 bases between the two ends. The length of the CDR3 is 16 residues. Germline values: CDR1 SGHDT, CDR2 YYEEEE. CDR3 amino acids: CASSLVRDLSNYGYTF. In nucleotides, the CDR3 is TGTGCCAGCAGCTTGGTCCGGGATCTCTCTAACTATGGCTACACCTTC.

The V and J genes are TRBV18 and TRBJ2-5; 7 bases are a match to TRBD1. V lost 0 bases, J lost 3 bases, and 4 bases stayed unmatched. The CDR3 loop spans 15 amino acids. Germline assignment: CDR1 KGHSH and CDR2 LQKENI. The CDR3 sequence: CASSPPGQWEETQYF. The CDR3 region has the DNA TGTGCCAGCTCACCACCGGGACAGTGGGAAGAGACCCAGTACTTC.

Notes on this clone: One junction end does not reproduce the germline sequence, and a read error may be involved. The chain is built from TRBV7-3 and TRBJ1-1; 9 bases are a match to TRBD1. This CDR3 spans 17 amino acids. Germline loops: CDR1 SGHTA, CDR2 FQGTGA. CDR3 amino acids: CASSLDLGGTGYTEAFF. DNA of the CDR3: TGTGCCAGCAGCTTAGACTTGGGGGGGACAGGGTACACCGAAGCTTTCTTT.

This clone was counted between two and nine times. V usage is TRBV20-1 and J usage is TRBJ1-1, with D tentatively TRBD1 (5 bases). This CDR3 has 12 residues. Germline lookup yields CDR1 DFQATT and CDR2 SNEGSKA (reference sequence). V shed 3 bases and J shed 5 bases, with 10 bases lying between them. The CDR3 spells CSASGRETEAFF. DNA of the CDR3: TGCAGTGCTAGTGGCAGGGAAACTGAAGCTTTCTTT.

V and J are TRBV6-5 and TRBJ2-3; weak D call: TRBD2 (5 bases). Germline-derived CDR1 and CDR2 are MNHEY and SVGAGI. V lost 3 bases to trimming and J lost 4 bases, with 8 bases between them. CDR3 length: 13 amino acids. DNA of the CDR3: TGTGCCAGCAGTTATTTCGGGGCAGATACGCAGTATTTT. Amino acids: CASSYFGADTQYF.

This clone was counted between two and nine times. J is TRBJ2-7 and V is TRBV29-1; TRBD1 agrees at 8 bases. Germline V CDR1 and CDR2: SQVTM, ANQGSEA. The J segment lost 5 bases and the V segment lost 5 bases, leaving 2 bases of the junction unmatched. The CDR3 length is 11 residues. The CDR3 sequence: CSVMDRDEQYF. In DNA form, the CDR3 reads TGCAGCGTTATGGACAGGGACGAGCAGTACTTC.

A single count supports this clone. This sequence joins TRBV3-1 (or the pseudogene TRBV3-2) and TRBJ2-4; TRBD1 might be the D (5 bases). The germline CDR1 and CDR2 sequences are LGHDT and YNNKEL (reference sequence). Trimming left V 4 bases short and J 7 bases short, with 11 bases between. The CDR3 is made up of 13 amino acids. The CDR3 loop is CASSRKGVNIQYF. In nucleotides, the CDR3 is TGTGCCAGCAGCCGGAAAGGGGTCAACATTCAGTACTTC.

This clone was detected only once. The chain employs TRBV28 and TRBJ2-5; 14 bases fit TRBD2. V was pared by 4 bases and J by 5 bases, with 6 bases of the junction left unmatched. Per germline, CDR1 MDHEN and CDR2 SYDVKM. The CDR3 is 16 residues long. The CDR3 reads CASSSRLAGGPETQYF. DNA for the CDR3: TGTGCCAGCAGTTCCCGACTAGCGGGAGGGCCCGAGACCCAGTACTTC.

The chain has TRBV28 and TRBJ2-1; 7 bases are shared with TRBD2. The CDR3 is made up of 16 amino acids. With V trimmed by 5 bases and J by 0 bases, 7 bases remained unmatched. CDR1 is MDHEN, CDR2 SYDVKM, per germline. The CDR3 here is CASSQTSYYSYNEQFF. The CDR3 bases are TGTGCCAGCAGTCAGACTAGCTATTACTCCTACAATGAGCAGTTCTTC.

This rearrangement joins TRBV7-3 to TRBJ2-1, with D unresolved. The length of the CDR3 is 15 residues. Germline CDR1 reads SGHTA; CDR2 reads FQGTGA. With 6 bases removed from V and 4 bases from J, the gap between germline ends came to 16 bases. Here the CDR3 reads CASSPSRSPYNEQFF. The CDR3 bases are TGTGCCAGCAGTCCCTCTAGGTCGCCTTACAATGAGCAGTTCTTC.

V and J are TRBV9 and TRBJ2-5, with TRBD2 matching over 11 bases. Per the germline V gene, CDR1 is SGDLS and CDR2 is YYNGEE. CDR3 length: 15 amino acids. V was pared by 4 bases and J by 2 bases, with 4 bases of the junction left unmatched. In nucleotides, the CDR3 is TGTGCCAGCAGCTTAGCGGGAGGGAGGCAAGAGACCCAGTACTTC. Translation gives CASSLAGGRQETQYF.

The chain carries TRBV29-1 and TRBJ1-2; D is undetermined. This CDR3 comprises 10 residues. V gave up 7 bases and J gave up 6 bases, with 9 bases separating them. Germline V gene lookup returns CDR1 SQVTM and CDR2 ANQGSEA. The CDR3 coding sequence is TGCAGCGACCTAACGGATGGCTACACCTTC. It codes for CSDLTDGYTF.

J is TRBJ2-1 and V is TRBV11-2; D unresolved. This CDR3 is 12 amino acids long. CDR1 is SGHAT, CDR2 FQNNGV, per germline. V was pared by 3 bases and J by 8 bases, with 8 bases between. The CDR3 protein is CASSFRSDEQFF. As DNA, the CDR3 is TGTGCCAGCAGCTTCAGATCTGATGAGCAGTTCTTC.

The V gene is TRBV5-4, the J gene TRBJ1-1; no reliable D call. CDR3 size: 14 residues. V was clipped by 4 bases and J by 3 bases, with 13 bases between them. Germline loops: CDR1 SGHNT, CDR2 YYREEE (reference sequence). For the CDR3, the DNA is TGTGCCAGCAGCCTTCCGGGAGGGTACACTGAAGCTTTCTTT. Translating it yields CASSLPGGYTEAFF.

The genes are TRBV28 and TRBJ1-1, with D possibly matching TRBD1 (5 bases). CDR1 is MDHEN, CDR2 SYDVKM, per germline. V gave up 2 bases and J gave up 3 bases, with 22 bases separating them. CDR3 length: 18 residues. This chain's CDR3 is CASSLLVSTALWDTEAFF. CDR3 DNA sequence: TGTGCCAGCAGTTTACTAGTATCGACAGCCCTATGGGACACTGAAGCTTTCTTT.

The J gene is TRBJ2-1, the V gene TRBV19, with TRBD2 identical over 9 bases. The CDR3 consists of 15 residues. CDR1 is LNHDA, CDR2 SQIVND, per germline (reference sequence). V lost 3 bases, J lost 2 bases, and 2 bases stayed unmatched. As DNA, the CDR3 is TGTGCCAGTAGTATCGCGGGAGGGGCCTACAATGAGCAGTTCTTC. Protein product: CASSIAGGAYNEQFF.

This chain uses TRBV7-8 with TRBJ2-1, with D perhaps matching TRBD2 (5 bases). Per the germline V gene, CDR1 is SGHVS and CDR2 is FQNEAQ. V lost 2 bases, J lost 4 bases, and 18 bases lay in between. CDR3 size: 17 residues. In DNA, the CDR3 is TGTGCCAGCAGCTTAAGGTATGGTAGCGAGAGTTACAATGAGCAGTTCTTC. It translates to CASSLRYGSESYNEQFF.

The chain recombines TRBV5-1 with TRBJ1-1, with TRBD1 as a possible D gene (5 bases). There are 14 residues in the CDR3. Trimming removed 1 base from V and 1 base from J, with 8 bases in between. The germline CDR1 and CDR2 sequences are SGHRS and YFSETQ. The CDR3 DNA reads as TGCGCCAGCAGCTTGACCACAGGGAACACTGAAGCTTTCTTT. Amino acids: CASSLTTGNTEAFF.

The V gene is TRBV2, the J gene TRBJ1-5; maybe TRBD1 (5 bases). The CDR3 totals 12 residues. Germline CDR1 is SNHLY and CDR2 is FYNNEI. V lost 8 bases, J lost 6 bases, and 11 bases lay in between. Written as DNA, the CDR3 is TGTGCCAGCCAGGGAGGCGGTCAGCCCCAGCATTTT. It translates to CASQGGGQPQHF.

The chain links TRBV2 to TRBJ2-7; tentatively, D is TRBD1 (6 bases). The CDR3 spans 14 residues. V was pared by 4 bases and J by 0 bases, with 10 bases between. Germline lookup yields CDR1 SNHLY and CDR2 FYNNEI. The CDR3 bases are TGTGCCAGCAGTGCCTCGGGACACTCCTACGAGCAGTACTTC. As protein: CASSASGHSYEQYF. The whole variable domain, filled in from reference TRBV2 and TRBJ2-7, reads EPEVTQTPSHQVTQMGQEVILRCVPISNHLYFYWYRQILGQKVEFLVSFYNNEISEKSEIFDDQFSVERPDGSNFTLKIRSTKLEDSAMYFCASSASGHSYEQYFGPGTRLTVT.

The genes are TRBV10-1 and TRBJ1-2, with 8 bases lining up with TRBD1. The CDR3 covers 14 residues. The junction had 4 bases not matched to a gene; V was cut back by 0 bases and J by 7 bases. Germline V lookup: CDR1 WNHNN, CDR2 SYGVQD (reference sequence). Written as DNA, the CDR3 is TGCGCCAGCAGTGAGTCCAGGGGGCCCAGTGGCTACACCTTC. Translated: CASSESRGPSGYTF.

The V call is TRBV18, the J call TRBJ1-2; TRBD1 matches 8 bases. Looked up from germline, CDR1 is KGHSH and CDR2 is LQKENI. The V and J ends lost 2 bases and 9 bases, in that order; junction bases with no gene match: 17. There are 17 residues in the CDR3. The CDR3 sequence is CASSPGYTGGARRSYTF. CDR3 bases: TGTGCCAGCTCACCAGGTTACACAGGGGGGGCGCGGCGGAGCTACACCTTC.

The J gene is TRBJ1-4, the V gene TRBV10-3; possible D gene TRBD1, 6 bases. V was cut by 4 bases and J by 3 bases, with 9 bases left in between. There are 14 residues in the CDR3. CDR1 and CDR2 from the germline V gene are ENHRY and SYGVKD. The CDR3 sequence: CAISGGQPNEKLFF. The CDR3, as DNA: TGTGCCATCAGTGGCGGACAGCCTAATGAAAAACTGTTTTTT.

This chain connects TRBV6-5 to TRBJ2-5, with a possible D match to TRBD1 (6 bases). The CDR3 extends over 14 amino acids. Trimming cost V 8 bases and J 1 base, with 14 bases left between them. CDR1 and CDR2 from the germline V gene are MNHEY and SVGAGI. As DNA, the CDR3 is TGTGCCAGCGGAGGTGGACAGTTCCAAGAGACCCAGTACTTC. As protein: CASGGGQFQETQYF.

This clone was counted between two and nine times. J is TRBJ2-1 and V is TRBV5-1; 7 bases line up with TRBD2. The CDR3 is 15 amino acids. Germline V gene lookup returns CDR1 SGHRS and CDR2 YFSETQ. V lost 1 base, J lost 8 bases, and 9 bases stayed unmatched. Here the CDR3 reads CASSLLRDYVYEQFF. The CDR3 DNA sequence: TGCGCCAGCAGCTTGCTTCGGGACTACGTCTATGAGCAGTTCTTC. Full variable domain (missing parts from reference TRBV5-1 and TRBJ2-1): KAGVTQTPRYLIKTRGQQVTLSCSPISGHRSVSWYQQTPGQGLQFLFEYFSETQRNKGNFPGRFSGRQFSNSRSEMNVSTLELGDSALYLCASSLLRDYVYEQFFGPGTRLTVL.

V and J are TRBV7-7 and TRBJ2-7, with D tentatively TRBD1 (6 bases). The CDR3 consists of 13 residues. The V end lost 6 bases, the J end lost 1 base, and 10 bases lay between the germline ends. Germline V gives CDR1 SSHAT, CDR2 FNYEAQ (reference sequence). CDR3: CASSIGQSYEQYF. CDR3 nucleotides: TGTGCCAGCAGTATTGGACAGTCCTACGAGCAGTACTTC.

The chain uses TRBV3-1 (or the pseudogene TRBV3-2) and TRBJ1-3; tentative D call: TRBD1 (5 bases). The CDR3 length is 15 residues. Germline lookup yields CDR1 LGHDT and CDR2 YNNKEL (reference sequence). V shed 6 bases and J shed 0 bases, with 12 bases lying between them. The CDR3 nucleotides read TGTGCCAGCAGTCCCAGGGCCCGCTCTGGAAACACCATATATTTT. As protein: CASSPRARSGNTIYF.

This rearrangement joins TRBV4-1 to TRBJ1-5; 7 bases line up with TRBD1. V lost 2 bases to trimming and J lost 3 bases; unmatched junction nucleotides: 7. This CDR3 is built from 16 residues. Germline values: CDR1 MGHRA, CDR2 YSYEKL. The DNA of the CDR3 is TGCGCCAGCAGCCAAACCGCCGGGACAGCCAATCAGCCCCAGCATTTT. Residues: CASSQTAGTANQPQHF.

V is TRBV27 and J is TRBJ1-5; no definite D call. Trimming took 7 bases from V and 0 from J, leaving 25 bases between them. CDR1 is MNHEY and CDR2 is SMNVEV in the germline V gene (reference sequence). The CDR3 sequence is 19 residues long. The CDR3, as DNA: TGTGCCAGCACTGACGGAGTGGGTTCCCCACGATATAGCAATCAGCCCCAGCATTTT. Translated, it gives CASTDGVGSPRYSNQPQHF.